The 18 T cell receptor beta chains presented below share a single source sample, sequenced in a study of blood T cell repertoires in COVID-19. Method: immunoSEQ multiplex PCR; TCRdb's copy keeps in-frame clones and lacks some. This table holds around 140,000 clones, roughly 81% found once. The specimen was PBMCs or T cells enriched from blood (not recorded which). The origin of the receptors is a woman in her fifties or sixties with acute COVID-19.

The chain couples TRBV19 to TRBJ2-2, with 8 nucleotides matching TRBD1. The CDR3 is made up of 14 amino acids. Looked up from germline, CDR1 is LNHDA and CDR2 is SQIVND (reference sequence). Trimming cost V 6 bases and J 4 bases; bases outside gene matches: 4. CDR3 protein: CASRGTGGTGELFF. DNA for the CDR3: TGTGCCAGTAGAGGAACAGGGGGCACCGGGGAGCTGTTTTTT.

The chain recombines TRBV30 with TRBJ1-3; D gene uncertain. Trimming cost V 0 bases and J 5 bases, with 8 bases left between them. CDR1 is GTSNPN, CDR2 SVGIG, per germline (reference sequence). This CDR3 comprises 13 residues. The CDR3 DNA follows: TGTGCCTGGAGTGTAAACAGCCGAAACACCATATATTTT. Protein sequence: CAWSVNSRNTIYF.

V is TRBV9 and J is TRBJ2-2; D is perhaps TRBD1 (5 bases). CDR3 length equals 14 residues. CDR1 SGDLS and CDR2 YYNGEE come from the germline V gene. The V gene lost 5 bases and the J gene lost 6 bases, with 14 bases spanning the gap. The CDR3 sequence: CASSQLAGSGELFF. The CDR3 DNA reads TGTGCCAGCAGTCAACTCGCAGGGTCCGGGGAGCTGTTTTTT.

This chain links TRBV5-8 with TRBJ1-5; D unclear. The CDR3 is 16 residues long. The V and J ends lost 4 bases and 2 bases respectively, with 16 bases between them. Germline CDR1 reads SGHTS; CDR2 reads YDEGEE. For the CDR3, the DNA is TGTGCCAGCAGCCCCGTGAGGGAGGGTGGCAATCAGCCCCAGCATTTT. It yields the protein CASSPVREGGNQPQHF. The full variable domain, in which reference TRBV5-8 and TRBJ1-5 provide the parts outside the CDR3, is EAGVTQSPTHLIKTRGQQATLRCSPISGHTSVYWYQQALGLGLQFLLWYDEGEERNRGNFPPRFSGRQFPNYSSELNVNALELEDSALYLCASSPVREGGNQPQHFGDGTRLSIL.

This clone was picked up one time. This chain links TRBV7-2 with TRBJ2-7; a weak D match, TRBD2 (5 bases). The V end was cut by 3 bases, the J end by 2 bases, with 11 bases between. CDR1 is SGHTA and CDR2 is FQGNSA in the germline V gene. The CDR3 has 14 residues. CDR3 bases: TGTGCCAGCAGCTTCCGGACTCAACCCTACGAGCAGTACTTC. Its protein is CASSFRTQPYEQYF.

This chain links TRBV2 with TRBJ1-1; no clear D gene. The CDR3 contains 13 residues. Trimming cost V 7 bases and J 1 base, with 10 bases left between them. CDR1 is SNHLY and CDR2 is FYNNEI in the germline V gene. The CDR3 sequence is CASTRPGNTEAFF. For the CDR3, the DNA is TGTGCCAGCACACGACCGGGGAACACTGAAGCTTTCTTT.

Comments on this clone: One end of the junction varies from germline; a read error may be responsible. The chain employs TRBV3-1 (or the pseudogene TRBV3-2) and TRBJ1-1; the D gene is possibly TRBD1 (6 bases). CDR1 is LGHDT, CDR2 YNNKEL, per germline (reference sequence). The CDR3 contains 14 residues. The CDR3: CASSQDQGNSEAFF. For the CDR3, the DNA is TGTGCCAGCAGCCAAGATCAGGGGAACTCTGAAGCTTTCTTT.

The chain carries TRBV12-3 or TRBV12-4 and TRBJ1-1; D is possibly TRBD1 (5 bases). Trimming pared 3 bases from V and 7 bases from J, leaving 12 bases between. This CDR3 spans 13 amino acids. CDR3 amino acids: CASSFPLGGEAFF. CDR3 DNA sequence: TGTGCCAGCAGTTTTCCACTCGGGGGTGAAGCTTTCTTT.

The chain combines TRBV7-2 with TRBJ1-3; weak D call: TRBD1 (5 bases). Germline V gene sequence: CDR1 SGHTA, CDR2 FQGNSA. V was clipped by 1 base and J by 7 bases, with 11 bases between them. The CDR3 runs 14 residues. The CDR3 spells CASSLVQGTNTIYF. The CDR3 DNA reads as TGTGCCAGCAGCTTAGTTCAGGGCACCAACACCATATATTTT.

This chain uses TRBV7-2 with TRBJ2-1; 8 bases fit TRBD2. The CDR3 length is 16 residues. The V segment lost 0 bases and the J segment 6 bases; nucleotides outside the gene matches: 7. Germline loops: CDR1 SGHTA, CDR2 FQGNSA. The CDR3 DNA reads as TGTGCCAGCAGCTTAGCTGCGGGAGGATTGGTCAATGAGCAGTTCTTC. Its translation: CASSLAAGGLVNEQFF.

This clone is a singleton in its sample. The chain is built from TRBV7-2 and TRBJ1-6; no definite D call. Looked up from germline, CDR1 is SGHTA and CDR2 is FQGNSA. This CDR3 comprises 16 residues. The V gene lost 5 bases and the J gene lost 3 bases, with 14 bases spanning the gap. The CDR3 spells CASSVGEGLYNSPLHF. In DNA, the CDR3 is TGTGCCAGCAGCGTTGGGGAGGGCCTCTATAATTCACCCCTCCACTTT. Looking up the rest from reference TRBV7-2 and TRBJ1-6 gives the full variable domain: GAGVSQSPSNKVTEKGKDVELRCDPISGHTALYWYRQSLGQGLEFLIYFQGNSAPDKSGLPSDRFSAERTGGSVSTLTIQRTQQEDSAVYLCASSVGEGLYNSPLHFGNGTRLTVT.

This chain links TRBV3-1 (or the pseudogene TRBV3-2) with TRBJ1-6; the match to TRBD1 covers 8 bases. The CDR3 covers 15 residues. The junction had 5 bases not matched to a gene; V was cut back by 3 bases and J by 7 bases. Per germline, CDR1 LGHDT and CDR2 YNNKEL (reference sequence). The CDR3 reads CASSQRTGTNSPLHF. The CDR3, as DNA: TGTGCCAGCAGCCAGAGGACAGGGACAAATTCACCCCTCCACTTT.

The sample holds a few counts of this clone. The V gene is TRBV5-1, the J gene TRBJ2-1, with D unclear. This CDR3 has 15 amino acids. The V and J ends lost 4 bases and 0 bases respectively, with 11 bases between them. CDR1 and CDR2 (germline): SGHRS, YFSETQ. CDR3 nucleotides: TGCGCCAGCAGCCCCAAGCCAAGCTCCTACAATGAGCAGTTCTTC. This codes for CASSPKPSSYNEQFF.

The genes are TRBV25-1 and TRBJ2-1; maybe TRBD2 (5 bases). The CDR3 has 15 amino acids. The germline CDR1 and CDR2 sequences are MGHDK and SYGVNS. Trimming left V 5 bases short and J 3 bases short, with 14 bases between. Written as DNA, the CDR3 is TGTGCCAGCAGTAAGGGAGTCGGCGGCTACAATGAGCAGTTCTTC. Translation gives CASSKGVGGYNEQFF.

This clone was counted a few times. The genes are TRBV19 and TRBJ2-4; weak D call: TRBD2 (5 bases). Per the germline V gene, CDR1 is LNHDA and CDR2 is SQIVND (reference sequence). V was cut by 3 bases and J by 8 bases, with 11 bases left in between. The CDR3 is 13 residues long. The CDR3 is CASSMRVGDIQYF. DNA for the CDR3: TGTGCCAGTAGTATGAGGGTTGGGGACATTCAGTACTTC.

This sequence joins TRBV24-1 and TRBJ2-2, with no clear D. Trimming took off 4 bases at V and 0 bases at J, with 8 bases between the two ends. CDR3 length: 15 amino acids. Per the germline V gene, CDR1 is KGHDR and CDR2 is SFDVKD. CDR3 nucleotide sequence: TGTGCCACCAGTGACTCGGGTCCGAACACCGGGGAGCTGTTTTTT. As protein: CATSDSGPNTGELFF.

The gene calls are TRBV2 and TRBJ2-5, with TRBD2 matching 8 bases. CDR1 and CDR2 (germline): SNHLY, FYNNEI. The CDR3 contains 12 residues. The junction had 2 bases not matched to a gene; V was cut back by 6 bases and J by 5 bases. Here the CDR3 DNA reads TGTGCCAGCAGCCCGGGGGGGGAGACCCAGTACTTC. Its protein is CASSPGGETQYF.

The chain employs TRBV28 and TRBJ1-3, with unresolved D. V was shortened by 3 bases and J by 4 bases, with 4 bases between the two germline ends. The V gene's germline CDR1 is MDHEN and CDR2 SYDVKM. The CDR3 sequence is 12 residues long. The CDR3 nucleotides read TGTGCCAGCAGTTTCCGGGGAAACACCATATATTTT. This sequence encodes CASSFRGNTIYF.